This T cell receptor beta chain was sequenced for a study of blood T cell repertoires in COVID-19. Per the original data handling: Scientists estimated how many nucleated cells there were by amplifying reference gene primers. Data came from immunoSEQ multiplex PCR; TCRdb stores just in-frame clones and leaves some out. The DNA gave D and trimming, while V, J and clone size come from that table. The sample records just under 90,000 clones, approximately 88% being singletons. The V gene's germline CDR1 is SGHRS and CDR2 YFSETQ. After removal of 0 bases from V and 6 bases from J, the junction contained 3 bases not matched to a gene. The CDR3 has 16 amino acids.

This sequence was found in a man aged 60 to 75 with acute or convalescent COVID-19. This chain connects TRBV5-1 to TRBJ2-2; 12 positions match TRBD1. The specimen was peripheral blood. DNA for the CDR3: TGCGCCAGCAGCTTGGCTGGGACAGGGGGCTCCGGGGAGCTGTTTTTT. Its protein is CASSLAGTGGSGELFF.